Listed here are 3 T cell receptor beta chains from one sample, sequenced in a study of blood T cell repertoires in COVID-19 (dated by TCRdb to about 2020). Libraries were prepared through the immunoSEQ multiplex PCR assay. The immuneACCESS repertoire file appears here via TCRdb, limited to in-frame rearrangements. These files lack a portion of the clones; in checked studies, under half of the deficit traces to unresolved V genes, and the cause of the others is not known. For this sample there are approximately 400,000 clones; around 88% appear just once. Clones ranked in the top ten supply 10% to 15% of the sample. Sequencing input: peripheral blood. These receptors were collected from a woman aged 45-65 years with COVID-19, enrolled during active disease.

The chain employs TRBV2 and TRBJ1-2; 10 nucleotides agree with TRBD1. Germline CDR1 is SNHLY and CDR2 is FYNNEI. CDR3 length: 15 residues. V gave up 5 bases and J gave up 5 bases; unmatched junction bases: 8. CDR3 DNA sequence: TGTGCCAGCAGTTCCGGGACAGGGGTGTGGTATGGCTACACCTTC. It codes for CASSSGTGVWYGYTF.

The V gene is TRBV6-5, the J gene TRBJ2-3; TRBD1 matches 8 bases. The germline CDR1 and CDR2 sequences are MNHEY and SVGAGI. V lost 5 bases, J lost 3 bases, and 4 bases stayed unmatched. This CDR3 region has 14 residues. CDR3 region: CASSPRQGTDTQYF. CDR3 coding DNA: TGTGCCAGCAGTCCACGACAGGGGACAGATACGCAGTATTTT.

This chain joins TRBV10-2 and TRBJ2-6; D is ambiguous. The germline V gene encodes CDR1 WSHSY and CDR2 SAAADI. Trimming pared 8 bases from V and 0 bases from J, leaving 14 bases between. This CDR3 comprises 16 residues. CDR3 nucleotides: TGCGCCAGCCGAACTTTGGGCCTCTCTGGGGCCAACGTCCTGACTTTC. It is translated as CASRTLGLSGANVLTF.